This is a list of T cell receptor beta chains from one sample in a study of blood T cell repertoires in COVID-19. Assay: immunoSEQ multiplex PCR; the TCRdb copy retains only in-frame clones and omits some. The sample yields about 140,000 clones, 90% seen once. The source material was peripheral blood. These receptors were collected from a woman of 80 years or more with acute or convalescent COVID-19. Each CDR3 is given with its conserved first and last residue. Fields, in order: D gene, J gene, V gene, clone size, CDR3 protein, CDR3 DNA. D genes are given only for firm matches. Some rows mark clone size as missing; the rest say once, few, many or name a class of expanded clone.

d_gene: TRBD1
j_gene: TRBJ1-5
v_gene: TRBV27
abundance: NA
CDR3aa: CASSWQGAQPQHF
CDR3nt: TGTGCCAGCAGTTGGCAGGGGGCCCAGCCCCAGCATTTT

d_gene: NA
j_gene: TRBJ1-6
v_gene: TRBV7-2
abundance: once
CDR3aa: CASSLVISYNSPLHF
CDR3nt: TGTGCCAGCAGCTTAGTCATCTCCTATAATTCACCCCTCCACTTT

d_gene: TRBD1
j_gene: TRBJ1-5
v_gene: TRBV15
abundance: NA
CDR3aa: CATSARDRGVNQPQHF
CDR3nt: TGTGCCACCAGCGCCCGGGACAGGGGGGTCAATCAGCCCCAGCATTTT

d_gene: NA
j_gene: TRBJ1-1
v_gene: TRBV6-5
abundance: NA
CDR3aa: CASRIPAGGEAFF
CDR3nt: TGTGCCAGCAGAATCCCGGCCGGGGGTGAAGCTTTCTTT

d_gene: TRBD2
j_gene: TRBJ2-1
v_gene: TRBV20-1
abundance: NA
CDR3aa: CSASRVLPSGGESSYNEQFF
CDR3nt: TGCAGTGCTAGTAGGGTCTTGCCTAGCGGGGGAGAGAGCTCCTACAATGAGCAGTTCTTC

d_gene: NA
j_gene: TRBJ2-2
v_gene: TRBV27
abundance: once
CDR3aa: CASCSQGTGELFF
CDR3nt: TGTGCCAGCTGTTCACAGGGCACCGGGGAGCTGTTTTTT

d_gene: NA
j_gene: TRBJ1-3
v_gene: TRBV7-9
abundance: NA
CDR3aa: CASSPTGHGNTIYF
CDR3nt: TGTGCCAGCAGCCCGACGGGACACGGAAACACCATATATTTT

d_gene: NA
j_gene: TRBJ2-3
v_gene: TRBV1
abundance: NA
CDR3aa: CTSSRAPGHSTDTQYF
CDR3nt: TGCACCAGCAGCCGCGCCCCGGGACACTCCACAGATACGCAGTATTTT

d_gene: TRBD2
j_gene: TRBJ2-7
v_gene: TRBV5-1
abundance: NA
CDR3aa: CASSLVLAGEYEQYF
CDR3nt: TGCGCCAGCAGCTTGGTGTTAGCGGGGGAGTACGAGCAGTACTTC

d_gene: NA
j_gene: TRBJ1-1
v_gene: TRBV7-8
abundance: NA
CDR3aa: CASSAARAQNTEAFF
CDR3nt: TGTGCCAGCAGCGCGGCAAGAGCTCAGAACACTGAAGCTTTCTTT

d_gene: TRBD1
j_gene: TRBJ1-2
v_gene: TRBV5-1
abundance: NA
CDR3aa: CASSLASGQGNYGYTF
CDR3nt: TGCGCCAGCAGCTTGGCCTCTGGACAGGGTAACTATGGCTACACCTTC

d_gene: NA
j_gene: TRBJ1-5
v_gene: TRBV2
abundance: NA
CDR3aa: CASSYQTGNQPQHF
CDR3nt: TGTGCCAGCAGCTACCAGACGGGAAATCAGCCCCAGCATTTT

d_gene: NA
j_gene: TRBJ2-1
v_gene: TRBV7-8
abundance: NA
CDR3aa: CASSLSLAESYNEQFF
CDR3nt: TGTGCCAGCAGCTTATCGCTAGCCGAATCCTACAATGAGCAGTTCTTC

d_gene: TRBD1
j_gene: TRBJ2-7
v_gene: TRBV18
abundance: NA
CDR3aa: CASSPPRQGKSSYEQYF
CDR3nt: TGTGCCAGCTCACCCCCGCGACAGGGGAAGAGCTCCTACGAGCAGTACTTC

d_gene: NA
j_gene: TRBJ1-5
v_gene: TRBV7-2
abundance: once
CDR3aa: CASSLAAGVSNQPQHF
CDR3nt: TGTGCCAGCAGCTTAGCGGCGGGGGTTAGCAATCAGCCCCAGCATTTT

d_gene: NA
j_gene: TRBJ2-5
v_gene: TRBV9
abundance: NA
CDR3aa: CASSVDLARGETQYF
CDR3nt: TGTGCCAGCAGCGTAGATCTAGCTCGGGGAGAGACCCAGTACTTC

d_gene: NA
j_gene: TRBJ1-1
v_gene: TRBV6-2/TRBV6-3
abundance: NA
CDR3aa: CASSYSDFYRDTEAFF
CDR3nt: TGTGCCAGCAGTTACTCGGACTTTTACCGGGACACTGAAGCTTTCTTT

d_gene: TRBD2
j_gene: TRBJ2-1
v_gene: TRBV7-3
abundance: NA
CDR3aa: CASSGRGGRYNEQFF
CDR3nt: TGTGCCAGCAGCGGGCGGGGGGGCCGCTACAATGAGCAGTTCTTC

d_gene: NA
j_gene: TRBJ1-2
v_gene: TRBV5-1
abundance: NA
CDR3aa: CASSFGGADYGYTF
CDR3nt: TGCGCCAGCAGCTTTGGGGGCGCGGACTATGGCTACACCTTC

d_gene: TRBD1
j_gene: TRBJ1-5
v_gene: TRBV7-8
abundance: NA
CDR3aa: CASSGGQGARNQPQHF
CDR3nt: TGTGCCAGCAGCGGGGGACAGGGGGCGCGCAATCAGCCCCAGCATTTT

d_gene: TRBD1
j_gene: TRBJ1-6
v_gene: TRBV2
abundance: NA
CDR3aa: CASSLQGQGNSPLHF
CDR3nt: TGTGCCAGCAGTTTACAGGGACAGGGTAATTCACCCCTCCACTTT

d_gene: NA
j_gene: TRBJ1-6
v_gene: TRBV2
abundance: NA
CDR3aa: CASSEVKGGNSPLHF
CDR3nt: TGTGCCAGCAGTGAAGTTAAGGGGGGGAATTCACCCCTCCACTTT

d_gene: TRBD1
j_gene: TRBJ1-4
v_gene: TRBV5-1
abundance: NA
CDR3aa: CASSLAMMTGGLSTNEKLFF
CDR3nt: TGCGCCAGCAGCTTGGCTATGATGACAGGGGGACTATCAACTAATGAAAAACTGTTTTTT

d_gene: NA
j_gene: TRBJ2-1
v_gene: TRBV5-1
abundance: NA
CDR3aa: CASSTPRGYDNEQFF
CDR3nt: TGCGCCAGCAGTACCCCCCGAGGGTATGACAATGAGCAGTTCTTC

d_gene: NA
j_gene: TRBJ1-6
v_gene: TRBV4-2
abundance: NA
CDR3aa: CASSQVGGDSYNSPLHF
CDR3nt: TGTGCCAGCAGCCAAGTGGGCGGGGACTCCTATAATTCACCCCTCCACTTT

d_gene: NA
j_gene: TRBJ2-1
v_gene: TRBV5-1
abundance: NA
CDR3aa: CASNRDLYNEQFF
CDR3nt: TGCGCCAGCAACCGGGACTTATACAATGAGCAGTTCTTC

d_gene: TRBD2
j_gene: TRBJ2-5
v_gene: TRBV9
abundance: NA
CDR3aa: CASSVGAGASGGRETQYF
CDR3nt: TGTGCCAGCAGCGTAGGAGCTGGGGCTAGCGGGGGGAGGGAGACCCAGTACTTC

d_gene: TRBD2
j_gene: TRBJ2-1
v_gene: TRBV4-1
abundance: NA
CDR3aa: CASSQDSRLAGAHNEQFF
CDR3nt: TGCGCCAGCAGCCAAGACTCCCGACTAGCGGGGGCCCACAATGAGCAGTTCTTC

d_gene: TRBD2
j_gene: TRBJ2-1
v_gene: TRBV19
abundance: NA
CDR3aa: CASSISGGRYNEQFF
CDR3nt: TGTGCCAGTAGTATCAGCGGGGGCCGCTACAATGAGCAGTTCTTC

d_gene: TRBD1
j_gene: TRBJ1-4
v_gene: TRBV5-1
abundance: NA
CDR3aa: CASSIGQGTEKLFF
CDR3nt: TGCGCCAGCAGCATTGGACAGGGGACGGAAAAACTGTTTTTT

d_gene: NA
j_gene: TRBJ2-2
v_gene: TRBV7-3
abundance: NA
CDR3aa: CASSLNLNTGELFF
CDR3nt: TGTGCCAGCAGCTTAAATCTGAACACCGGGGAGCTGTTTTTT

d_gene: TRBD1
j_gene: TRBJ1-2
v_gene: TRBV6-5
abundance: NA
CDR3aa: CASSYSTGGVLYGYTF
CDR3nt: TGTGCCAGCAGTTATTCGACAGGGGGCGTCCTATATGGCTACACCTTC

d_gene: NA
j_gene: TRBJ2-2
v_gene: TRBV5-5
abundance: NA
CDR3aa: CASSLLGRGAGELFF
CDR3nt: TGTGCCAGCAGCTTGTTGGGCAGGGGGGCCGGGGAGCTGTTTTTT

d_gene: NA
j_gene: TRBJ1-1
v_gene: TRBV18
abundance: NA
CDR3aa: CASSQDRMNTEAFF
CDR3nt: TGTGCCAGCTCGCAGGACAGAATGAACACTGAAGCTTTCTTT

d_gene: NA
j_gene: TRBJ2-1
v_gene: TRBV14
abundance: NA
CDR3aa: CASSQDRLRYNEQFF
CDR3nt: TGTGCCAGCAGCCAAGATCGACTACGCTACAATGAGCAGTTCTTC

d_gene: NA
j_gene: TRBJ2-2
v_gene: TRBV10-1
abundance: NA
CDR3aa: CASSEVRNTGELFF
CDR3nt: TGCGCCAGCAGTGAGGTTCGGAACACCGGGGAGCTGTTTTTT

d_gene: NA
j_gene: TRBJ1-5
v_gene: TRBV29-1
abundance: NA
CDR3aa: CSVARGVGNQPQHF
CDR3nt: TGCAGCGTTGCCAGGGGAGTGGGGAATCAGCCCCAGCATTTT

d_gene: NA
j_gene: TRBJ1-5
v_gene: TRBV6-5
abundance: NA
CDR3aa: CASSYGGDSNQPQHF
CDR3nt: TGTGCCAGCAGTTACGGGGGGGATAGCAATCAGCCCCAGCATTTT

d_gene: TRBD2
j_gene: TRBJ2-5
v_gene: TRBV19
abundance: NA
CDR3aa: CASSRSSGGLETQYF
CDR3nt: TGTGCCAGTAGTAGAAGCAGCGGGGGGCTAGAGACCCAGTACTTC

d_gene: NA
j_gene: TRBJ1-2
v_gene: TRBV5-6
abundance: NA
CDR3aa: CASSLGGGNYGYTF
CDR3nt: TGTGCCAGCAGCTTGGGTGGGGGCAACTATGGCTACACCTTC

d_gene: NA
j_gene: TRBJ2-1
v_gene: TRBV19
abundance: NA
CDR3aa: CASSPQSLPSSYNEQFF
CDR3nt: TGTGCCAGTAGTCCACAGAGTCTACCCAGCTCCTACAATGAGCAGTTCTTC

d_gene: NA
j_gene: TRBJ2-3
v_gene: TRBV10-1
abundance: few
CDR3aa: CASSDDAAGDTQYF
CDR3nt: TGCGCCAGCAGTGATGATGCGGCCGGGGATACGCAGTATTTT

d_gene: NA
j_gene: TRBJ1-6
v_gene: TRBV4-2
abundance: NA
CDR3aa: CASSQDRGTPLHF
CDR3nt: TGTGCCAGCAGCCAAGATAGGGGGACACCCCTCCACTTT

d_gene: NA
j_gene: TRBJ1-5
v_gene: TRBV18
abundance: NA
CDR3aa: CASSADSNQPQHF
CDR3nt: TGTGCCAGCTCAGCGGATAGCAATCAGCCCCAGCATTTT

d_gene: NA
j_gene: TRBJ2-6
v_gene: TRBV6-2/TRBV6-3
abundance: NA
CDR3aa: CASSDPRVSGANVLTF
CDR3nt: TGTGCCAGCAGTGACCCTCGGGTCTCTGGGGCCAACGTCCTGACTTTC

d_gene: NA
j_gene: TRBJ1-1
v_gene: TRBV4-3
abundance: once
CDR3aa: CASSLQGEAEAFF
CDR3nt: TGCGCCAGCAGCCTCCAGGGTGAGGCTGAAGCTTTCTTT

d_gene: TRBD1
j_gene: TRBJ2-7
v_gene: TRBV4-1
abundance: NA
CDR3aa: CASSPIRTGVIYEQYF
CDR3nt: TGCGCCAGCAGCCCGATACGGACAGGGGTAATCTACGAGCAGTACTTC